The 17 T cell receptor beta chains in this list originate from one sample, sequenced in a study of spatial heterogeneity in lung cancer. Study results and caveats: Tumor mutation counts were tracked by expanded intratumoral alpha and beta TCR counts.

Their target antigens are unknown. TCRdb ran MiXCR on the 5' RACE reads and lists one entry per CDR3 protein. Counted here are about 4,900 distinct CDR3 sequences, 31% occurring once; the ten biggest clones make up nearly 15%. Stated time point: sample taken at primary tumor resection. Material: lung tumor tissue, obtained at surgery. The receptor set was obtained from a male donor with early-stage non-small cell lung cancer.

This clonotype was counted a few times. The chain uses TRBV6-5 and TRBJ2-7; 9 bases agree with TRBD1. Germline trimming cut 3 bases from V and 2 bases from J; bases unmatched to any gene: 5. This CDR3 comprises 15 residues. Germline CDR1 is MNHEY and CDR2 is SVGAGI. CDR3 DNA: TGTGCCAGCAGTTATCGGGGACAGGGCACCTACGAGCAGTACTTC. This translates into CASSYRGQGTYEQYF.

The J gene is TRBJ2-3, the V gene TRBV7-2; D gene unclear. The CDR3 extends over 15 amino acids. Germline loops: CDR1 SGHTA, CDR2 FQGNSA. V was clipped by 0 bases and J by 1 base, with 8 bases between them. CDR3 coding DNA: TGTGCCAGCAGCTTAGCGTTGGTGGGCACAGATACGCAGTATTTT. Protein: CASSLALVGTDTQYF.

This chain connects TRBV24-1 to TRBJ2-1; 16 positions agree with TRBD2. Germline CDR1 reads KGHDR; CDR2 reads SFDVKD. This CDR3 has 17 residues. V dropped 5 bases and J dropped 5; count of bases not matched to a gene: 5. The CDR3 bases are TGTGCCACCAGTGGCGGCGGGACTAGCGGGAGGGACAATGAGCAGTTCTTC. It translates to CATSGGGTSGRDNEQFF.

This rearrangement joins TRBV7-9 to TRBJ2-7, with TRBD1 matching over 8 bases. V lost 8 bases to trimming and J lost 0 bases; unmatched junction nucleotides: 3. The CDR3 runs to 13 residues. Germline V gene data show CDR1 as SEHNR and CDR2 as FQNEAQ (reference sequence). As DNA, the CDR3 is TGTGCCAGCGGACAGGGCAGCTCCTACGAGCAGTACTTC. As protein: CASGQGSSYEQYF.

This chain joins TRBV2 and TRBJ2-3; the match to TRBD1 covers 8 bases. Germline trimming cut 6 bases from V and 5 bases from J; bases unmatched to any gene: 13. This CDR3 has 16 amino acids. From germline, CDR1 is SNHLY and CDR2 FYNNEI. CDR3 nucleotides: TGTGCCAGCAGGGGGCCCGGCAGGGGGCTTGGAGATACGCAGTATTTT. Amino acid sequence: CASRGPGRGLGDTQYF.

The gene calls are TRBV20-1 and TRBJ2-3; TRBD1 agrees at 8 bases. The CDR3 loop spans 15 amino acids. Losses at the gene ends were 6 bases for V and 3 bases for J; bases not matched to a gene: 11. Looked up from germline, CDR1 is DFQATT and CDR2 is SNEGSKA (reference sequence). The CDR3 loop is CSADGAGGGTDTQYF. CDR3 DNA: TGCAGTGCCGATGGCGCAGGGGGCGGGACAGATACGCAGTATTTT.

In its sample, this clonotype ranks as medium-sized. The chain couples TRBV6-4 to TRBJ2-7, with 8 nucleotides matching TRBD1. Germline values: CDR1 MRHNA, CDR2 SNTAGT. Trimming removed 8 bases from V and 2 bases from J; junction bases left unmatched: 14. The CDR3 loop spans 16 amino acids. This CDR3 is CASQEDRALFPYEQYF. The CDR3 DNA reads TGTGCCAGCCAGGAGGACAGGGCCCTTTTCCCCTACGAGCAGTACTTC.

The sample holds a few counts of this clonotype. The chain has TRBV28 and TRBJ2-6; D is unclear. The CDR3 covers 15 residues. V lost 7 bases to trimming and J lost 0 bases, with 10 bases between them. In germline, CDR1 is MDHEN, CDR2 SYDVKM. The CDR3 sequence is CASTFSGSGANVLTF. CDR3 sequence (DNA): TGTGCCAGCACTTTCTCCGGCTCTGGGGCCAACGTCCTGACTTTC.

The CDR3 is CASRAGHLNSPLHF. The CDR3 coding sequence is TGCGCCAGCAGAGCGGGACACCTCAATTCACCCCTCCACTTT. V and J are TRBV5-1 and TRBJ1-6; tentative D call: TRBD1 (6 bases). The germline V and J ends were trimmed by 5 bases and 7 bases, with 13 bases remaining between them. CDR1 SGHRS and CDR2 YFSETQ come from the germline V gene. This CDR3 has 14 amino acids.

The sample holds many counts of this clonotype. This rearrangement joins TRBV28 to TRBJ1-5; D gene unclear. The CDR3 runs 13 residues. The V and J ends lost 1 base and 4 bases respectively, with 5 bases between them. Looked up from germline, CDR1 is MDHEN and CDR2 is SYDVKM. The CDR3 sequence: CASSLLKNQPQHF. Written as DNA, the CDR3 is TGTGCCAGCAGTTTATTGAAGAATCAGCCCCAGCATTTT.

Only a few counts were recorded for this clonotype. This chain links TRBV20-1 with TRBJ2-4; 7 bases fit TRBD2. Germline V lookup: CDR1 DFQATT, CDR2 SNEGSKA (reference sequence). The ends lost 5 bases at V and 1 base at J; junction bases unmatched: 8. The CDR3 has 15 amino acids. The CDR3 loop is CSAASGGTAKNIQYF. Written as DNA, the CDR3 is TGCAGTGCTGCTAGCGGCGGGACTGCCAAAAACATTCAGTACTTC.

The rearrangement joins TRBV6-2 or TRBV6-3 to TRBJ2-3; D is unclear. Per germline, CDR1 MNHEY and CDR2 SVGEGT. This CDR3 has 15 residues. V lost 5 bases and J lost 3, with 15 bases in between. The CDR3 DNA is TGTGCCAGCAGTCCCTATGAAGCAGCGACAGATACGCAGTATTTT. Translating it yields CASSPYEAATDTQYF.

Relative to its sample, this clonotype is medium-sized. The V call is TRBV29-1, the J call TRBJ2-3; D unresolved. This CDR3 comprises 11 residues. V lost 7 bases and J 5 bases, leaving 10 bases between the germline ends. Germline V CDR1 and CDR2: SQVTM, ANQGSEA. The CDR3 DNA reads TGCAGCGCCACCCTCATAGATACGCAGTATTTT. This gives the protein CSATLIDTQYF.

By frequency in the sample, this clonotype is medium-sized. V and J are TRBV19 and TRBJ2-1, with TRBD2 matching over 9 bases. Germline V gene lookup returns CDR1 LNHDA and CDR2 SQIVND (reference sequence). The CDR3 has 14 residues. Unmatched junction bases numbered 9, after V lost 6 bases and J lost 9 bases. The CDR3 here is CASRGLASVSEQFF. CDR3 in DNA: TGTGCCAGTAGAGGACTAGCGTCCGTCAGTGAGCAGTTCTTC.

In this sample, this clonotype is medium-sized. The chain combines TRBV2 with TRBJ1-1; D may be TRBD1 (5 bases). The CDR3 has 14 amino acids. The V end was cut by 5 bases, the J end by 4 bases, with 14 bases between. CDR1 and CDR2 (germline): SNHLY, FYNNEI. CDR3 amino acids: CASSPQTAVTEAFF. Written as DNA, the CDR3 is TGTGCCAGCAGTCCCCAGACAGCTGTCACTGAAGCTTTCTTT.

The chain carries TRBV7-9 and TRBJ2-3; 7 bases fit TRBD1. J was trimmed by 2 bases and V by 4 bases; bases with no gene match: 9. CDR3 length: 16 amino acids. Germline lookup yields CDR1 SEHNR and CDR2 FQNEAQ (reference sequence). In DNA form, the CDR3 reads TGTGCCAGCAGCTCGGGACAGACTTACCCCACAGATACGCAGTATTTT. Its protein is CASSSGQTYPTDTQYF.

This clonotype rates as medium-sized. The chain carries TRBV11-2 and TRBJ2-2; no clear D gene. CDR3 length equals 13 residues. V lost 6 bases and J 2 bases, leaving 7 bases between the germline ends. CDR1 is SGHAT, CDR2 FQNNGV, per germline. The DNA for the CDR3 is TGTGCCAGCAGGGGCTATAACACCGGGGAGCTGTTTTTT. Translation gives CASRGYNTGELFF. Combining the CDR3 with reference TRBV11-2 and TRBJ2-2 gives the whole variable domain EAGVAQSPRYKIIEKRQSVAFWCNPISGHATLYWYQQILGQGPKLLIQFQNNGVVDDSQLPKDRFSAERLKGVDSTLKIQPAKLEDSAVYLCASRGYNTGELFFGEGSRLTVL.